These T cell receptor beta chains were read from a single sample in a study of tumor and adjacent non-tumor tissue in lung cancer. A single record per CDR3 protein comes from TCRdb applying MiXCR to the multiplex PCR reads. The sample carries 40,000 or so distinct CDR3 sequences, roughly 60% recorded once. The source material was distant non-tumor lung tissue. The receptor set was obtained from a man aged 45 to 65 with non-small cell lung cancer. Both conserved end residues are part of each CDR3. A D gene is named only where the DNA matches it firmly. Expanded clones are given a class, and other clones once, few, many or no size at all.

clone_size	d_call	v_call	j_call	cdr3_aa	cdr3_nt
.	.	TRBV11-3	TRBJ1-5	CANSGGDTQHF	TGTGCCAACAGCGGAGGGGATACGCAGCATTTT
.	TRBD2	TRBV24-1	TRBJ2-1	CATSDRSPGLAGNEQFF	TGTGCCACCAGTGATCGGTCACCGGGACTAGCGGGTAATGAGCAGTTCTTC
many	TRBD1	TRBV5-8	TRBJ2-5	CASSRDRVATETQYF	TGTGCCAGCAGCCGCGACAGGGTTGCGACGGAGACCCAGTACTTC
.	.	TRBV19	TRBJ2-1	CASTTSGPDSYNEQFF	TGTGCCAGTACCACGTCGGGGCCTGACTCCTACAATGAGCAGTTCTTC
.	.	TRBV11-2	TRBJ2-7	CASSFGQTGSYEHYF	TGTGCCAGCAGCTTTGGCCAGACAGGCTCCTACGAGCATTACTTC
.	.	TRBV5-1	TRBJ2-7	CASSLGLQDSYGQYF	TGCGCCAGCAGCTTAGGGCTACAGGATTCCTACGGGCAGTACTTC
.	.	TRBV6-1	TRBJ2-7	CASPYLGAGVGYEQYF	TGTGCCAGCCCCTACCTTGGGGCAGGGGTGGGCTACGAGCAGTACTTC
few	.	TRBV7-9	TRBJ2-3	CASSLPSTDTQYF	TGTGCCAGCAGCTTACCTAGCACAGATACGCAGTATTTT
.	.	TRBV7-9	TRBJ1-2	CASSLVGFGYGYTF	TGTGCCAGCAGCTTAGTTGGGTTCGGCTATGGCTACACCTTC
.	TRBD2	TRBV4-2	TRBJ2-7	CTSSLGTTSYEQYF	TGTACCAGCAGCCTCGGGACTACCTCCTACGAGCAGTACTTC
.	.	TRBV7-8	TRBJ2-3	CANSPPRDTQYF	TGCGCCAACAGCCCGCCCAGGGATACGCAGTATTTT
.	TRBD1	TRBV5-1	TRBJ2-2	CASNTGQRNTGELFF	TGCGCCAGCAACACGGGACAGAGGAACACCGGGGAGCTGTTTTTT
.	TRBD2	TRBV11-2	TRBJ2-3	CASSPTGLAGADTQYF	TGTGCCAGCAGCCCCACGGGACTAGCCGGAGCAGATACGCAGTATTTT
.	.	TRBV29-1	TRBJ1-4	CSARGEKLFF	TGCAGCGCCCGGGGAGAAAAACTGTTTTTT
once	.	TRBV6-1	TRBJ2-3	CASGWTDYVDTQYF	TGTGCCAGCGGATGGACAGACTACGTAGATACGCAGTATTTT
.	TRBD1	TRBV20-1	TRBJ2-3	CSATPDRERERGTDTQYF	TGCAGTGCTACCCCGGACAGGGAGAGGGAGAGAGGAACAGATACGCAGTATTTT
.	.	TRBV6-1	TRBJ2-7	CATREDTSSYEQYF	TGTGCCACCAGGGAGGACACCTCCTCCTACGAGCAGTACTTC
.	.	TRBV4-2	TRBJ1-1	CASSQDDREGSTEAFF	TGTGCCAGCAGCCAAGATGATCGGGAGGGGAGCACTGAGGCTTTCTTT
.	.	TRBV18	TRBJ1-4	CASSLGQSNEKLFF	TGTGCCAGCTCACTTGGACAGTCGAATGAAAAACTGTTTTTT
few	.	TRBV6-5	TRBJ1-2	CASSRGGLGHTF	TGTGCCAGCAGTCGAGGGGGTCTTGGCCACACCTTC
.	TRBD1	TRBV29-1	TRBJ1-1	CGSGQMNTEAFF	TGCGGCTCGGGACAGATGAACACTGAAGCCTTCTTT
.	.	TRBV20-1	TRBJ2-7	CNAYQPPSNDSPEQYF	TGCAATGCGTATCAGCCTCCTAGCAACGACTCACCGGAGCAGTACTTC
.	.	TRBV6-1	TRBJ1-5	CASSERMGISNQPQHF	TGTGCTAGCAGTGAAAGGATGGGGATAAGCAATCAGCCCCAGCATTTT
.	.	TRBV24-1	TRBJ2-3	CGTSDRQQAYTDTQYF	TGTGGTACCAGTGACCGACAACAGGCCTATACAGATACGCAGTATTTT
few	.	TRBV11-2	TRBJ2-3	CTSSLLELHTHYF	TGTACCAGCAGCCTCCTGGAACTCCATACGCATTATTTT
once	.	TRBV13	TRBJ2-3	CASSLGRGAEDTQYF	TGTGCCAGTAGCTTAGGCAGGGGGGCCGAAGATACGCAGTATTTT
.	.	TRBV5-1	TRBJ2-7	CASSLGSSAVYEQYF	TGCGCCAGCAGCTTGGGGTCTAGCGCCGTATACGAGCAGTACTTC
many	.	TRBV20-1	TRBJ2-5	CSPSAETQYF	TGCAGCCCAAGTGCGGAGACCCAGTACTTC
.	TRBD2	TRBV11-1	TRBJ2-1	CSSSLGTSGANEQFF	TGTAGCAGTAGCCTCGGGACTAGCGGGGCCAATGAGCAGTTCTTC
once	.	TRBV6-5	TRBJ1-6	CASETTGDNSPLHF	TGTGCCAGTGAGACGACAGGTGATAATTCACCCCTCCACTTT